The 22 T cell receptor beta chains below all came from one sample that was sequenced in a study of Ad26.COV2.S vaccination and SARS-CoV-2 variants. The assay was immunoSEQ multiplex PCR, and TCRdb's table has in-frame clones only and misses some. The sample consists of around 100,000 clones, about 78% of them appearing once. The source was peripheral blood, collected after recovery from COVID-19. These receptors all come from a human donor who had recovered from COVID-19.

The chain combines TRBV7-6 with TRBJ1-3, with D unclear. Trimming took 0 bases from V and 4 from J, leaving 7 bases between them. The CDR3 runs to 14 residues. The germline V gene has CDR1 SGHVS and CDR2 FNYEAQ. This CDR3 is CASSLASIGNTIYF. The CDR3 bases are TGTGCCAGCAGCTTAGCCAGTATCGGAAACACCATATATTTT. Variable domain in full (rest from reference TRBV7-6 and TRBJ1-3): GAGVSQSPRYKVTKRGQDVALRCDPISGHVSLYWYRQALGQGPEFLTYFNYEAQQDKSGLPNDRFSAERPEGSISTLTIQRTEQRDSAMYRCASSLASIGNTIYFGEGSWLTVV.

This chain links TRBV14 with TRBJ1-4, with 10 bases aligning to TRBD1. V shed 2 bases, J shed 8 bases, and the junction held 5 bases outside the gene matches. The germline gives CDR1 SGHDN, CDR2 FVKESK. This CDR3 region has 15 residues. The CDR3 region is CASSQPTGGTEKLFF. The DNA for the CDR3 is TGTGCCAGCAGCCAACCGACAGGGGGCACGGAAAAACTGTTTTTT.

The chain joins TRBV18 to TRBJ2-3, with 7 bases that match TRBD2. The ends lost 8 bases at V and 5 bases at J; junction bases unmatched: 7. This CDR3 comprises 13 residues. The V gene's germline CDR1 is KGHSH and CDR2 LQKENI. CDR3 DNA: TGTGCCAGCCACGGTAGCGGGCGAGATACGCAGTATTTT. Residues: CASHGSGRDTQYF.

For the CDR3, the DNA is TGTGCCAGCAGCAAAGGGGAATCGAATTCACCCCTCCACTTT. This codes for CASSKGESNSPLHF. This rearrangement joins TRBV9 to TRBJ1-6, with D perhaps matching TRBD1 (5 bases). This CDR3 has 14 amino acids. The germline CDR1 and CDR2 sequences are SGDLS and YYNGEE. V shed 4 bases and J shed 7 bases, with 12 bases lying between them.

This sequence joins TRBV7-3 and TRBJ2-3, with D perhaps assigned TRBD1 or TRBD2 (5 bases each). The CDR3 covers 14 residues. The V gene's germline CDR1 is SGHTA and CDR2 FQGTGA. The V end lost 6 bases, the J end lost 3 bases, and 13 bases lay between the germline ends. For the CDR3, the DNA is TGTGCCAGCAGTCCGGGACCTTCGACAGATACGCAGTATTTT. It yields the protein CASSPGPSTDTQYF. The full variable domain, in which reference TRBV7-3 and TRBJ2-3 provide the parts outside the CDR3, is GAGVSQTPSNKVTEKGKYVELRCDPISGHTALYWYRQSLGQGPEFLIYFQGTGAADDSGLPNDRFFAVRPEGSVSTLKIQRTERGDSAVYLCASSPGPSTDTQYFGPGTRLTVL.

The J gene is TRBJ1-1, the V gene TRBV5-1, with a possible D match to TRBD1 (6 bases). The CDR3 consists of 14 residues. V lost 4 bases to trimming and J lost 6 bases, with 16 bases between them. Germline CDR1 is SGHRS and CDR2 is YFSETQ. CDR3 loop: CASSTGQPEAEAFF. In nucleotides, the CDR3 is TGCGCCAGCAGCACCGGACAGCCGGAAGCTGAAGCTTTCTTT.

This chain links TRBV7-6 with TRBJ2-1; 9 nucleotides agree with TRBD1. V lost 11 bases to trimming and J lost 5 bases; unmatched junction nucleotides: 10. The germline V gene encodes CDR1 SGHVS and CDR2 FNYEAQ. The CDR3 runs 14 residues. CDR3 region: CAVKQGATNNEQFF. In DNA form, the CDR3 reads TGTGCCGTAAAACAGGGGGCCACCAACAATGAGCAGTTCTTC.

This clone was counted a single time. The chain recombines TRBV5-5 with TRBJ2-2; D might be TRBD2 (7 bases). CDR1 and CDR2 from the germline V gene are SGHKS and YYEKEE (reference sequence). The CDR3 has 16 residues. Trimming pared 4 bases from V and 5 bases from J, leaving 18 bases between. In DNA, the CDR3 is TGTGCCAGCAGCCCGGACGTGGGGGGGCGGACCGGGGAGCTGTTTTTT. This translates into CASSPDVGGRTGELFF.

This clone was observed a few times. The genes are TRBV5-1 and TRBJ1-6; the match to TRBD1 covers 7 bases. Germline values: CDR1 SGHRS, CDR2 YFSETQ. J was trimmed by 8 bases and V by 4 bases; bases with no gene match: 9. This CDR3 has 15 amino acids. The CDR3 reads CASSQGTAGYSPLHF. In nucleotides, the CDR3 is TGCGCCAGCAGCCAAGGGACAGCTGGGTATTCACCCCTCCACTTT.

This clone was observed many times. This CDR3 is CASSQVGQRLYTF. The CDR3 DNA follows: TGCGCCAGCAGCCAAGTTGGCCAGCGGCTTTACACCTTC. The J gene is TRBJ1-2, the V gene TRBV4-1; D unclear. The germline V gene has CDR1 MGHRA and CDR2 YSYEKL. Between the trimmed V and J ends, which lost 1 base and 11 bases, there was a span of 14 bases. CDR3 size: 13 residues.

CDR3 loop: CASSQEGGGTGLGYTF. The DNA for the CDR3 is TGTGCCAGCAGCCAAGAAGGTGGCGGGACAGGGCTTGGCTACACCTTC. The rearrangement uses TRBV14 and TRBJ1-2; 9 positions match TRBD1. After removal of 0 bases from V and 7 bases from J, the junction contained 9 bases not matched to a gene. From germline, CDR1 is SGHDN and CDR2 FVKESK. The CDR3 is 16 amino acids.

The chain combines TRBV4-2 with TRBJ1-1; no definite D call. V was trimmed by 0 bases and J by 1 base, leaving 15 bases between them. The germline CDR1 and CDR2 sequences are LGHNA and YNFKEQ. This CDR3 contains 17 residues. In DNA, the CDR3 is TGTGCCAGCAGCCAAGATCCCACGTGGGGTTCGAACACTGAAGCTTTCTTT. It yields the protein CASSQDPTWGSNTEAFF.

This chain connects TRBV27 to TRBJ2-2; TRBD2 is a possible D gene (6 bases). The CDR3 extends over 16 amino acids. Germline lookup yields CDR1 MNHEY and CDR2 SMNVEV (reference sequence). Trimming took 7 bases from V and 4 from J, leaving 19 bases between them. CDR3 sequence: CASTPRGTGGTGELFF. The DNA of the CDR3 is TGTGCCAGCACCCCCCGCGGGACCGGAGGCACCGGGGAGCTGTTTTTT.

The chain couples TRBV5-1 to TRBJ1-1; 8 bases line up with TRBD1. Trimming took 2 bases from V and 3 from J; bases not matched to a gene: 3. CDR3 length equals 14 residues. From germline, CDR1 is SGHRS and CDR2 YFSETQ. CDR3 amino acids: CASSFNRGDTEAFF. Here the CDR3 DNA reads TGCGCCAGCAGCTTCAACAGGGGGGACACTGAAGCTTTCTTT.

The chain has TRBV14 and TRBJ2-5, with no clear D. This CDR3 spans 15 amino acids. Trimming pared 4 bases from V and 5 bases from J, leaving 17 bases between. Germline V gives CDR1 SGHDN, CDR2 FVKESK. The CDR3 loop reads CASSPGSLYTETQYF. The CDR3 DNA sequence: TGTGCCAGCAGCCCCGGCAGCTTGTACACGGAGACCCAGTACTTC.

V gene TRBV7-2 combines with J gene TRBJ1-5; 8 bases line up with TRBD1. The trim removed 5 bases at V and 7 bases at J, leaving 10 bases unmatched. The length of the CDR3 is 15 residues. CDR1 SGHTA and CDR2 FQGNSA come from the germline V gene. CDR3 nucleotide sequence: TGTGCCAGCAGCCTTCGGACAGGGTCTGGACAGCCCCAGCATTTT. This translates into CASSLRTGSGQPQHF. The full variable domain, its missing parts supplied by reference TRBV7-2 and TRBJ1-5, is GAGVSQSPSNKVTEKGKDVELRCDPISGHTALYWYRQSLGQGLEFLIYFQGNSAPDKSGLPSDRFSAERTGGSVSTLTIQRTQQEDSAVYLCASSLRTGSGQPQHFGDGTRLSIL.

This clone occurred a few times. The genes are TRBV19 and TRBJ2-5, with D possibly being TRBD2 (5 bases). There are 13 residues in the CDR3. Trimming removed 3 bases from V and 5 bases from J, with 10 bases in between. Germline loops: CDR1 LNHDA, CDR2 SQIVND (reference sequence). The CDR3 nucleotides are TGTGCCAGTAGTATCGGGGAGTGGGAGACCCAGTACTTC. It specifies CASSIGEWETQYF.

The rearrangement joins TRBV7-9 to TRBJ1-2, with TRBD1 as a possible D gene (6 bases). Trimming cost V 2 bases and J 6 bases, with 19 bases left between them. Germline lookup yields CDR1 SEHNR and CDR2 FQNEAQ (reference sequence). This CDR3 contains 16 residues. The CDR3 DNA follows: TGTGCCAGCAGCTTATCCATGGGGGGGGCGACCGATGGCTACACCTTC. Protein sequence: CASSLSMGGATDGYTF.

This clone was found a few times. The rearrangement joins TRBV4-1 to TRBJ1-2; tentatively, D is TRBD1 (5 bases). Trimming shortened V by 1 base and J by 7 bases, and 19 bases separated the two germline ends. Germline assignment: CDR1 MGHRA and CDR2 YSYEKL. The CDR3 extends over 16 amino acids. Here the CDR3 DNA reads TGCGCCAGCAGCCAAGGTCCCGGGACCGTCCGTCTTGGCTACACCTTC. As protein: CASSQGPGTVRLGYTF.

V gene TRBV28 combines with J gene TRBJ2-3; D gene uncertain. CDR1 is MDHEN, CDR2 SYDVKM, per germline. CDR3 length: 12 residues. Trimming removed 5 bases at V and 6 bases at J, with 9 bases between. The CDR3 region has the DNA TGTGCCAGCAGTCATCGAAGGGATACGCAGTATTTT. Translation: CASSHRRDTQYF.

This chain uses TRBV5-1 with TRBJ2-2; D not certain. This CDR3 contains 14 residues. V lost 4 bases to trimming and J lost 1 base, with 8 bases between them. The germline V gene encodes CDR1 SGHRS and CDR2 YFSETQ. The CDR3 loop is CASSAALNTGELFF. Written as DNA, the CDR3 is TGCGCCAGCAGCGCCGCCCTGAACACCGGGGAGCTGTTTTTT.

The rearrangement uses TRBV5-6 and TRBJ1-5; D is unresolved. CDR3 length equals 15 residues. V shed 1 base and J shed 0 bases, with 8 bases lying between them. Germline assignment: CDR1 SGHDT and CDR2 YYEEEE. In DNA form, the CDR3 reads TGTGCCAGCAGCTTGTGGCAGAGTAGCAATCAGCCCCAGCATTTT. Protein sequence: CASSLWQSSNQPQHF.